This is a list of T cell receptor beta chains from one sample in a study of blood T cell repertoires in COVID-19. Sequencing was performed with immunoSEQ multiplex PCR; in TCRdb, only in-frame clones are kept and a portion is missing. The sample contains 500,000 to 600,000 clones, approximately 91% of which appear only once. Sequences were obtained from peripheral blood. The receptors derive from a woman between 45 and 60 years old with COVID-19, enrolled during active disease. The CDR3 runs from the conserved cysteine through the conserved F or W. Part of the rows lack a size; the others show once, few, many or a class for expanded clones.

J gene	V gene	clone size	CDR3 protein
TRBJ1-5	TRBV5-6	NA	CASSSIMGQGNQPQHF
TRBJ2-3	TRBV2	NA	CASPQGQGETDTQYF
TRBJ2-7	TRBV3-1/TRBV3-2	NA	CASSPTRGGAEEQYF
TRBJ2-1	TRBV6-5	NA	CASGTWTVRNEQFF
TRBJ1-4	TRBV7-6	NA	CASSLDGGGSEKLFF
TRBJ1-1	TRBV27	NA	CASSFGTGGLTEAFF
TRBJ1-2	TRBV27	NA	CASTETRGAKDGYTF
TRBJ1-2	TRBV19	once	CASRGQDQYGYTF
TRBJ1-2	TRBV30	NA	CAWSGGSSYGYTF
TRBJ1-5	TRBV19	NA	CASRTGVRSNQPQHF
TRBJ1-2	TRBV27	NA	CASSPSRGGGYTF
TRBJ2-6	TRBV4-1	NA	CASSRLLQGAGANVLTF
TRBJ2-3	TRBV5-4	NA	CASSSFGGGAGADTQYF
TRBJ2-1	TRBV27	NA	CASKSWTVYNEQFF
TRBJ2-2	TRBV5-4	NA	CASSQYRGGGELFF
TRBJ1-2	TRBV7-2	NA	CASSLTAPPADYGYTF
TRBJ2-7	TRBV9	NA	CASSSGGEHEQYF
TRBJ1-1	TRBV29-1	NA	CSVAGVYMNTGAFF
TRBJ2-6	TRBV5-4	NA	CASISQGGANVLTF
TRBJ1-5	TRBV30	NA	CAWSVQGVRSFNQPQHF
TRBJ1-1	TRBV7-3	once	CASSPARGRGTEAFF
TRBJ1-1	TRBV2	NA	CASSEAQAGRGEAFF
TRBJ2-3	TRBV15	NA	CATSRGDGAGADTQYF
TRBJ1-1	TRBV29-1	NA	CSVEGGQGQSTEAFF
TRBJ1-1	TRBV24-1	NA	CATSDIVGEAFF
TRBJ1-1	TRBV6-5	NA	CASGSFQDTEAFF
TRBJ2-6	TRBV28	once	CASSFTGGEGANVLTF
TRBJ2-7	TRBV11-2	NA	CASSPSRGPTYEQYF
TRBJ1-3	TRBV10-3	NA	CAISDSSSGNTIYF
TRBJ2-3	TRBV11-2	NA	CASSLVLAADTQYF
TRBJ2-1	TRBV7-9	NA	CASSFRRGGRLNEQFF
TRBJ2-7	TRBV18	NA	CASSPGTGGTYEQYF
TRBJ1-3	TRBV4-1	NA	CASSQPGAKTNTIYF
TRBJ1-4	TRBV30	NA	CAWSAMQGSAEKLFF
TRBJ2-1	TRBV20-1	NA	CSARSSNEQFF
TRBJ1-1	TRBV9	NA	CASSVGGGSTEAFF
TRBJ2-1	TRBV3-1/TRBV3-2	NA	CASSRTSGALTSYNEQFF
TRBJ1-5	TRBV6-1	NA	CASSASGTGVDQPQHF
TRBJ1-6	TRBV7-9	NA	CASSSNRVHNSPLHF
TRBJ1-4	TRBV3-1/TRBV3-2	NA	CASSPGSNEKLFF
TRBJ2-1	TRBV5-5	NA	CASSVGGFRIF
TRBJ1-5	TRBV7-2	NA	CASSWRTGDQPQHF
TRBJ1-6	TRBV19	NA	CASTAGGQGEQPLHF
TRBJ1-2	TRBV29-1	NA	CSSRTPEANYGYTF
TRBJ2-7	TRBV5-1	NA	CATSFDPPGQGIQYF
TRBJ2-2	TRBV5-4	NA	CASSPLGTGGAGGELFF
TRBJ1-3	TRBV9	NA	CASSAHRTGGDTIYF
TRBJ1-2	TRBV5-6	NA	CASSWGRVRAYGYTF
TRBJ2-5	TRBV4-2	NA	CASSQLSGGGLETQYF
TRBJ1-3	TRBV18	once	CASSHRQGRVGNTIYF
TRBJ1-5	TRBV5-8	NA	CASSLRGGGQPQHF
TRBJ1-1	TRBV27	NA	CASSPHPGTGTVRAFF
TRBJ1-5	TRBV5-6	NA	CASSLSVQGPYNQPQHF
TRBJ2-1	TRBV6-5	NA	CASSYTGGLQFF
TRBJ2-1	TRBV5-1	NA	CASSPSLDRRNEQFF
TRBJ2-1	TRBV9	NA	CASSSRVGGGDNEQFF
TRBJ1-1	TRBV6-5	NA	CASRTVNTEAFF